This T cell receptor (beta chain) was sequenced during a study of Ad26.COV2.S vaccination and SARS-CoV-2 variants. Study overall: Dosing was one shot or two shots 56 days apart.

Treatment defined: 15 to 20 received Ad26.COV2.S at low or high dose, single or two shots; about 5 received placebo; per-sample allocation not given. Material that was analyzed had been drawn on day 63 after the first vaccine or placebo injection. The method was immunoSEQ multiplex PCR; TCRdb's version includes in-frame clones alone and lacks a portion of them. The table lists approximately 280,000 clones, around 87% of them singletons. In germline, CDR1 is SGHNT, CDR2 YENEEA. The CDR3 sequence is 14 residues long. The V end lost 2 bases, the J end lost 1 base, and 8 bases lay between the germline ends.

The sequencing here drew on peripheral blood, taken in a trial of Ad26.COV2.S vaccine versus placebo. The clonotype was recovered from a person between 18 and 60 years old who received the Ad26.COV2.S COVID-19 vaccine or a placebo. The genes are TRBV11-3 and TRBJ1-1; no firm D call. The CDR3 DNA is TGTGCCAGCAGCTTAAGCGGATCGAACACTGAAGCTTTCTTT. This translates into CASSLSGSNTEAFF.